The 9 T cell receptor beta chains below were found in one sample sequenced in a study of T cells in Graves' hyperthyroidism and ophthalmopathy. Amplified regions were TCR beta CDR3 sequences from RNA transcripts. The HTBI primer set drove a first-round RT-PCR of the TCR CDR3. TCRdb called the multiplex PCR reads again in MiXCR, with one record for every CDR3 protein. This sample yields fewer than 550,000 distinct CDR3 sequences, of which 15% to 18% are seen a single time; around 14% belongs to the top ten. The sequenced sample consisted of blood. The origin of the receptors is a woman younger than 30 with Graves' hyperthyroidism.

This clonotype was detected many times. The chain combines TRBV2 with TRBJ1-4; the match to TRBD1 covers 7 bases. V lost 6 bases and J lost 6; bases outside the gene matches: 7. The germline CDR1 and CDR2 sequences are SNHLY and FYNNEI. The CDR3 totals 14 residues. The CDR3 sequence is CASRTGSSDEKLFF. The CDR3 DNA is TGTGCCAGCAGGACAGGGTCCTCGGATGAAAAACTGTTTTTT.

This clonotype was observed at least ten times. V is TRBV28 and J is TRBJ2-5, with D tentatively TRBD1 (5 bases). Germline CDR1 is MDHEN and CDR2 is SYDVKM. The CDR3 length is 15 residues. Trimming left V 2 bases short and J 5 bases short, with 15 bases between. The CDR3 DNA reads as TGTGCCAGCAGTTTAAGGACACCTGGGGTGGAGACCCAGTACTTC. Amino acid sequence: CASSLRTPGVETQYF.

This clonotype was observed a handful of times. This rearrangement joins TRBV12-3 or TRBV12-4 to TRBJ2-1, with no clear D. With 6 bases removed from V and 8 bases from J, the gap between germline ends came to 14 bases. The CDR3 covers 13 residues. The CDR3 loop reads CASREQRRDEQFF. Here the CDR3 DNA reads TGTGCCAGCAGGGAACAGCGACGCGATGAGCAGTTCTTC.

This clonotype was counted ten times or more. CDR3 sequence (DNA): TGTGCCAGTAGTGATCAGGGCTGGGGCAATCAGCCCCAGCATTTT. Translation: CASSDQGWGNQPQHF. The chain recombines TRBV19 with TRBJ1-5, with D perhaps TRBD1 (5 bases). The germline V and J ends were trimmed by 5 bases and 2 bases, with 13 bases remaining between them. This CDR3 comprises 15 residues. Germline V gene data show CDR1 as LNHDA and CDR2 as SQIVND (reference sequence). Complete variable domain (other parts from reference TRBV19 and TRBJ1-5): DGGITQSPKYLFRKEGQNVTLSCEQNLNHDAMYWYRQDPGQGLRLIYYSQIVNDFQKGDIAEGYSVSREKKESFPLTVTSAQKNPTAFYLCASSDQGWGNQPQHFGDGTRLSIL.

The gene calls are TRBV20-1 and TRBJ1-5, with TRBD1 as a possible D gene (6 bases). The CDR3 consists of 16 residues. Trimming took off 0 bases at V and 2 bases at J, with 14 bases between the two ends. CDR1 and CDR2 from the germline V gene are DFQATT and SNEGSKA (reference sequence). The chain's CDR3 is CSAREEKGVGNQPQHF. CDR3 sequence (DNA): TGCAGTGCTAGAGAGGAGAAGGGGGTGGGCAATCAGCCCCAGCATTTT.

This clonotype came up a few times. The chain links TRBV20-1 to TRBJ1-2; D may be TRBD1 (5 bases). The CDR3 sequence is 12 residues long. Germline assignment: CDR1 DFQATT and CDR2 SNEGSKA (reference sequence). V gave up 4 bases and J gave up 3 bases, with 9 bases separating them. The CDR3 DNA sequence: TGCAGTGCTAAACAGGCTGACTATGGCTACACCTTC. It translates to CSAKQADYGYTF.

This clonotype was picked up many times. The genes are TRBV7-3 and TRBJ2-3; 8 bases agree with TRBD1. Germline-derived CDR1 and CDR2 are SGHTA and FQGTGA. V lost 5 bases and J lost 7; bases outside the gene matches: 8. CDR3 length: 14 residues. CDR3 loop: CASSKGTGGNTQYF. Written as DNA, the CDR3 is TGTGCCAGCAGCAAAGGGACAGGCGGAAATACGCAGTATTTT.

DNA of the CDR3: TGTGCCAGCCTACGGGGGACAGGGGGCGGCTACGAGCAGTACTTC. Translating it yields CASLRGTGGGYEQYF. The chain links TRBV6-2 or TRBV6-3 to TRBJ2-7, with 12 positions matching TRBD1. The CDR3 length is 15 residues. Per the germline V gene, CDR1 is MNHEY and CDR2 is SVGEGT. The trim removed 8 bases at V and 3 bases at J, leaving 8 bases unmatched.

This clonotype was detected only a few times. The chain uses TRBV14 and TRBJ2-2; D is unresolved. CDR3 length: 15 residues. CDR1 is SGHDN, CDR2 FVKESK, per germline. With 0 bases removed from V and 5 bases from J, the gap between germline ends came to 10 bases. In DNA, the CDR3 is TGTGCCAGCAGCCAAGATCTTCGGCGGACCGGGGAGCTGTTTTTT. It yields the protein CASSQDLRRTGELFF. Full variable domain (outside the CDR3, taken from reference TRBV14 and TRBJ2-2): EAGVTQFPSHSVIEKGQTVTLRCDPISGHDNLYWYRRVMGKEIKFLLHFVKESKQDESGMPNNRFLAERTGGTYSTLKVQPAELEDSGVYFCASSQDLRRTGELFFGEGSRLTVL.